A single sample gave rise to the 10 T cell receptor beta chains below, sequenced in a study of blood T cell repertoires in COVID-19. Generated by immunoSEQ multiplex PCR, the TCRdb table keeps only in-frame clones and is missing some. The sample yields about 170,000 clones, roughly 82% seen once. The specimen was peripheral blood. Receptors were obtained from a woman aged 35 to 49 with COVID-19, enrolled during active disease.

The V and J genes are TRBV21-1 and TRBJ2-7; whether TRBD2, the table's D call, matches the DNA was not checked. TRBV21-1 is deemed a pseudogene. This CDR3 spans 13 amino acids. The chain's CDR3 is CASSKEERYEQYV. In nucleotides, the CDR3 is TGTGCCAGCAGCAAAGAGGAGCGGTACGAGCAGTACGTC.

This clone was found many times. V gene TRBV7-3 combines with J gene TRBJ2-2, with D possibly TRBD2 on 5 matching bases. This CDR3 region has 14 residues. The germline gives CDR1 SGHTA, CDR2 FQGTGA. The germline V and J ends were trimmed by 5 bases and 1 base, with 8 bases remaining between them. The CDR3 DNA sequence: TGTGCCAGCAGCCCCCGGGAGAACACCGGGGAGCTGTTTTTT. This translates into CASSPRENTGELFF.

The V and J genes are TRBV7-9 and TRBJ2-5, with D hard to call. V was pared by 2 bases and J by 0 bases, with 10 bases between. The CDR3 has 15 amino acids. The germline V gene has CDR1 SEHNR and CDR2 FQNEAQ (reference sequence). Written as DNA, the CDR3 is TGTGCCAGCAGCTTACCAGCGAACTACCAAGAGACCCAGTACTTC. This gives the protein CASSLPANYQETQYF.

The V gene is TRBV14, the J gene TRBJ2-1; a possible D gene is TRBD2 (6 bases). Germline CDR1 and CDR2: SGHDN and FVKESK. This CDR3 has 17 residues. Trimming took 2 bases from V and 4 from J, leaving 18 bases between them. Here the CDR3 reads CASSQLDGGATYNEQFF. Written as DNA, the CDR3 is TGTGCCAGCAGCCAATTAGACGGAGGGGCTACGTACAATGAGCAGTTCTTC.

The gene calls are TRBV27 and TRBJ2-1; no definite D call. The CDR3 covers 15 residues. Germline CDR1 and CDR2: MNHEY and SMNVEV (reference sequence). Deletions cut 2 bases from V and 8 bases from J, with 16 bases between. In DNA, the CDR3 is TGTGCCAGCAGTTTAAGTACCCCTATTGGGCATGAGCAGTTCTTC. It specifies CASSLSTPIGHEQFF.

V gene TRBV7-9 combines with J gene TRBJ2-7, with 8 bases fitting TRBD2. The germline CDR1 and CDR2 sequences are SEHNR and FQNEAQ (reference sequence). The junction had 2 bases not matched to a gene; V was cut back by 4 bases and J by 0 bases. The CDR3 spans 14 residues. The DNA for the CDR3 is TGTGCCAGCAGCTCGGGACTAGTCTCCTACGAGCAGTACTTC. Translating it yields CASSSGLVSYEQYF.

On this clone itself: The same CDR3 also results from other DNA sequences found in this sample. The rearrangement uses TRBV7-9 and TRBJ1-1; D is perhaps TRBD1 (5 bases). CDR1 and CDR2 (germline): SEHNR, FQNEAQ (reference sequence). Between the trimmed V and J ends, which lost 5 bases and 1 base, there was a span of 11 bases. CDR3 length equals 14 residues. DNA of the CDR3: TGTGCCAGCAGCCCCCAGACAGAGAACACTGAAGCTTTCTTT. It is translated as CASSPQTENTEAFF. The full variable domain, rest sourced from reference TRBV7-9 and TRBJ1-1, is DTGVSQNPRHKITKRGQNVTFRCDPISEHNRLYWYRQTLGQGPEFLTYFQNEAQLEKSRLLSDRFSAERPKGSFSTLEIQRTEQGDSAMYLCASSPQTENTEAFFGQGTRLTVV.

The chain recombines TRBV27 with TRBJ1-6; possible D gene TRBD1, 5 bases. Between the trimmed V and J ends, which lost 3 bases and 12 bases, there was a span of 9 bases. Germline lookup yields CDR1 MNHEY and CDR2 SMNVEV (reference sequence). The CDR3 runs to 12 residues. CDR3 region: CASSFLQGPLHF. CDR3 bases: TGTGCCAGCAGTTTCCTCCAGGGACCCCTCCACTTT.

The chain has TRBV5-1 and TRBJ1-4; the D gene is possibly TRBD1 (6 bases). The CDR3 runs 16 residues. V lost 3 bases and J lost 4, with 16 bases in between. CDR1 is SGHRS, CDR2 YFSETQ, per germline. CDR3 amino acids: CASSSRPGQVNEKLFF. For the CDR3, the DNA is TGCGCCAGCAGCTCTCGACCGGGACAAGTTAATGAAAAACTGTTTTTT.

This clone has more than one count but fewer than ten. V and J are TRBV5-1 and TRBJ1-1; 11 bases line up with TRBD1. The germline gives CDR1 SGHRS, CDR2 YFSETQ. The V and J ends lost 4 bases and 4 bases, in that order; junction bases with no gene match: 6. The CDR3 runs 15 residues. The CDR3 protein is CASSQGQGATTEAFF. DNA for the CDR3: TGCGCCAGCAGCCAAGGACAGGGGGCGACCACTGAAGCTTTCTTT.